The 7 T cell receptor beta chains listed next were all sequenced from one sample in a study of CXCR3-negative and CXCR3-positive naive CD8 T cells. In preparing the TRB cDNA libraries, 5' RACE with UMI labels was used. TCRdb re-called the 5' RACE reads; every CDR3 protein appears as one record, without DNA. The table gives 100,000 to 150,000 distinct CDR3 sequences; the top ten clones make up 0.45% to 0.55% of it. Sequencing was performed on naive CXCR3- CD8+ T cells from blood. Subset noted: CD45RO-CCR7+CD27+CD95- naive CD8+ T cells lacking CXCR3 (TNR3-). These receptors were collected from a human donor in good health. Some clones in this sample may be carry-over from other donors' samples.

V gene TRBV7-9 combines with J gene TRBJ2-7. CDR3 length equals 14 residues. Germline V CDR1 and CDR2: SEHNR, FQNEAQ (reference sequence). CDR3 in amino acids: CASSSGRTPGEQYF.

The chain links TRBV9 to TRBJ2-3. Germline V gene sequence: CDR1 SGDLS, CDR2 YYNGEE. This CDR3 is built from 14 residues. This CDR3 reads CASSVEASLDTQYF. The full variable domain, with the rest looked up from reference TRBV9 and TRBJ2-3, is DSGVTQTPKHLITATGQRVTLRCSPRSGDLSVYWYQQSLDQGLQFLIQYYNGEERAKGNILERFSAQQFPDLHSELNLSSLELGDSALYFCASSVEASLDTQYFGPGTRLTVL.

This chain links TRBV29-1 with TRBJ1-2; TCRdb's D call of TRBD1 is untestable without DNA. The CDR3 runs 15 residues. CDR1 and CDR2 (germline): SQVTM, ANQGSEA. The CDR3 is CSVEDLGVTHYGYTF.

The chain combines TRBV12-3 or TRBV12-4 with TRBJ2-3. The CDR3 sequence is 16 residues long. The CDR3 protein is CASSAALDPSTDTQYF.

This chain connects TRBV12-3 or TRBV12-4 to TRBJ2-5; TCRdb's D call, TRBD2, is unchecked because there is no DNA. The CDR3 has 15 residues. The CDR3 sequence: CASSLLAARQETQYF.

The chain couples TRBV28 to TRBJ2-7; the D call of TRBD1 rests on TCRdb alone, since no DNA is present to check it. Germline V gene sequence: CDR1 MDHEN, CDR2 SYDVKM. CDR3 size: 16 residues. CDR3 residues: CASSSFNTGTGIEQYF.

This chain uses TRBV5-1 with TRBJ2-4; TCRdb selects TRBD1, and the lack of DNA leaves this call unchecked. Germline V gene lookup returns CDR1 SGHRS and CDR2 YFSETQ. This CDR3 is built from 14 residues. CDR3 residues: CASSPEPGDRIQYF.